Sequencing of this T cell receptor beta chain was carried out in a study of blood T cell repertoires in COVID-19 (dated by TCRdb to the early 2020s). Some background on the complete study: The collaborator samples originated in the United States, Italy and Spain and spanned the acute and convalescent phases of COVID-19. The material from the prospective study consisted of cDNA or gDNA derived from T cells, B-cell-depleted T cells, or PBMCs. Subjects who had been exposed to COVID-19, were actively infected with it, or had recovered from it provided the deeply sampled blood TCRbeta repertoires that made up the dataset. A freely available public database, intended as a resource for researchers studying the immune response to SARS-CoV-2, is where the repertoires were released. Samples were obtained from the ongoing ImmuneRACE study (first 160 participants) and from 1,254 subjects provided by 6 global collaborators. The sample metadata nearly always contained a de-identified subject ID, COVID-19 status, age in years and sex. Where available, HLA class I and class II types were taken from metadata supplied by the sample provider and were not determined by assay-based typing.

The collaborating institutions used their own protocols to collect whole blood in K2EDTA tubes. For TCRbeta analysis, collaborators shipped samples in one of three forms: frozen whole blood, isolated PBMCs, or DNA extracted from either of those sample types. From the germline V gene (reference sequence), CDR1 is LNHDA and CDR2 is SQIVND. Trimming at the junction amounts to 3 bases on V and 4 bases on J, and the germline ends lie 6 bases apart. The cysteine opens and the phenylalanine closes a CDR3 of 12 amino acids. The only DNA kept is the CDR3, 36 bases in frame from the first base. What the research found in general, with its limitations: The quantity of clinical and demographic metadata differed by source and by participant and was supplied without curation.

TCRbeta CDR3 regions were amplified from genomic DNA using the immunoSEQ Assay, a bias-controlled multiplex PCR. The study's processing was this. The number of nucleated cells in each sample was estimated from the amplification of reference gene primers within the assay. To quantify the absolute abundance of each unique TCRbeta CDR3 rearrangement, sequence reads were collapsed and filtered. For each sample, productive Simpson clonality was calculated by taking the square root of Simpson's diversity index across productive rearrangements. TCRdb re-hosts the immuneACCESS table, in-frame sequences only. Its copies lack some clones; in the studies checked, an unresolved V gene accounts for under half of them, and the cause for the rest is not known. That table furnishes V, J and clone size, whereas the DNA furnished D and trimming. The sample records about 100,000 clones, roughly 80% of which are singletons. In total, the top ten clones hold 20% to 25% of the sample.

Concerning this clone itself: Its specific antigen is unknown. Base qualities are not at hand, and no much larger clone is one base apart.

The chain is made from TRBV19 and TRBJ1-1; the D gene identity is not certain. The sequence derives from a man in his 70s with active or convalescent COVID-19. Sequencing used peripheral blood. The DNA sequence is TGTGCCAGTAGTATTCAGGCCACTGAAGCTTTCTTT. The translation is CASSIQATEAFF. Reference TRBV19 and TRBJ1-1 proteins supply the regions before and after the CDR3; the full variable domain is: DGGITQSPKYLFRKEGQNVTLSCEQNLNHDAMYWYRQDPGQGLRLIYYSQIVNDFQKGDIAEGYSVSREKKESFPLTVTSAQKNPTAFYLCASSIQATEAFFGQGTRLTVV.